These T cell receptor beta chains were read from a single sample in a study of vaccination effects on CD4 cells after COVID-19. Profiled with immunoSEQ multiplex PCR; TCRdb holds only in-frame clones, not every one. This sample has more than 35,000 clones, with around 70% found just once. These TCRs' antigens remain unknown. The sample was CD4+ T cells from PBMCs cultured without peptide, taken after COVID-19 vaccination. Every receptor here comes from a human donor who received a COVID-19 vaccine. Each CDR3 is given with its conserved first and last residue. A D gene is named only where the DNA matches it firmly. The size of a clone is reported for some rows only, either as once, few or many, or as a class for expanded clones.

d_call	v_call	clone_size	j_call	cdr3_nt	cdr3_aa
-	TRBV3-1/TRBV3-2	-	TRBJ2-3	TGTGCCAGCAGCCAAGCAGGCAACACAGATACGCAGTATTTT	CASSQAGNTDTQYF
-	TRBV5-1	few	TRBJ1-6	TGCGCCAGCAGAGGGGCATACAGCGGTAGTTCACCCCTCCACTTT	CASRGAYSGSSPLHF
-	TRBV6-5	-	TRBJ2-1	TGTGCCAGCAGCGCCAATTGGGCCGAGAAGAATGAGCAGTTCTTC	CASSANWAEKNEQFF
-	TRBV19	-	TRBJ2-2	TGTGCCAGTAGTATCCCGGAGGGCGCGAACACCGGGGAGCTGTTTTTT	CASSIPEGANTGELFF
-	TRBV15	few	TRBJ2-2	TGTGCCACCAGCAGAGACGGATACGGGGAGCTGTTTTTT	CATSRDGYGELFF
-	TRBV21-1	-	TRBJ2-5	TGTGCCAGCAGCAAGGGGGAAGGAGAGACCCAGTACTTC	CASSKGEGETQYF
TRBD1	TRBV10-3	few	TRBJ1-2	TGTGCCATCAGTGATGGGGGACAGGGGAACTATGGCTACACCTTC	CAISDGGQGNYGYTF
TRBD1	TRBV5-5	-	TRBJ1-1	TGTGCCAGCAGCCGGACAGGGCACACTGAAGCTTTCTTT	CASSRTGHTEAFF
-	TRBV7-7	-	TRBJ2-5	TGTGCCAGCAGCACCGGACGGAGGTACCAAGAGACCCAGTACTTC	CASSTGRRYQETQYF
-	TRBV6-5	once	TRBJ2-7	TGTGCCAGCAGTTACTCTTTCCGGGGTTCGTACTACGAGCAGTACTTC	CASSYSFRGSYYEQYF
-	TRBV30	-	TRBJ1-1	TGTGCCTGGAGTTTACGGGGTACAGTTCCAGCTTTCTTT	CAWSLRGTVPAFF
-	TRBV2	-	TRBJ2-5	TGTGCCAGCAACAGGGGAGGGGAGACCCAGTACTTC	CASNRGGETQYF
TRBD2	TRBV28	-	TRBJ2-1	TGTGCCAGCAGTTCCCAGCGGGAGTATGGTTACAATGAGCAGTTCTTC	CASSSQREYGYNEQFF
-	TRBV5-4	once	TRBJ1-2	TGTGCCAGCAGCTTGAGGGGAACTTATGGCTACACCTTC	CASSLRGTYGYTF
-	TRBV25-1	few	TRBJ1-1	TGTGCCAGCAGTGAATTATCTGAAGCTTTCTTT	CASSELSEAFF
-	TRBV28	-	TRBJ2-7	TGTGCCAGCAGTTTAACGGGGGCAGGGGCCTACGAGCAGTACTTC	CASSLTGAGAYEQYF
-	TRBV6-2/TRBV6-3	-	TRBJ2-2	TGTGCCAGCAGTAAAGACAGGGCGGGGACCGGGGAGCTGTTTTTT	CASSKDRAGTGELFF
-	TRBV6-2/TRBV6-3	-	TRBJ2-2	TGTGCCAGCAGTTACCAAGGGTTGGTCGGGGAGCTGTTTTTT	CASSYQGLVGELFF
TRBD1	TRBV7-2	once	TRBJ1-5	TGTGCCAGCAGCTTACGACAGGGGTATCAGCCCCAGCATTTT	CASSLRQGYQPQHF
TRBD2	TRBV5-4	-	TRBJ2-5	TGTGCCAGCAGCCCGGGACTAGCGGGAGGGCCGGAGGAGACCCAGTACTTC	CASSPGLAGGPEETQYF
-	TRBV5-4	few	TRBJ2-6	TGTGCCAGCAGCTTGTCAAAACTAGAAACCTTAATCTCTGGGGCCAACGTCCTGACTTTC	CASSLSKLETLISGANVLTF
TRBD2	TRBV11-2	-	TRBJ2-1	TGTGCCAGCAGCTTAGGACTAGCGGTAAACAATGAGCAGTTCTTC	CASSLGLAVNNEQFF
TRBD2	TRBV19	-	TRBJ2-5	TGTGCCAGTAGCGGGACTAGCGGGGACCAAGAGACCCAGTACTTC	CASSGTSGDQETQYF
-	TRBV6-5	-	TRBJ1-5	TGTGCCAGCAGTTACTCTGGTAGCAATCAGCCCCAGCATTTT	CASSYSGSNQPQHF
-	TRBV20-1	-	TRBJ1-1	TGCAGTGCTAGTAGGCAGGGAGGCACTGAAGCTTTCTTT	CSASRQGGTEAFF
TRBD2	TRBV7-9	-	TRBJ2-1	TGTGCCAGCAGCCCCCGCGGCCTAGCGGGAGTTGTTGAGCAGTTCTTC	CASSPRGLAGVVEQFF
-	TRBV7-6	-	TRBJ1-3	TGTGCCAGCAGCTTAGACAGGTCCAAATACTCTGGAAACACCATATATTTT	CASSLDRSKYSGNTIYF
-	TRBV3-1/TRBV3-2	-	TRBJ2-7	TGTGCCAGCAGCCAACTCGGGGGTGGATCCTACGAGCAGTACTTC	CASSQLGGGSYEQYF
TRBD1	TRBV5-1	-	TRBJ2-3	TGCGCCAGCAGCATGACAGGGCCCCCAGATACGCAGTATTTT	CASSMTGPPDTQYF
-	TRBV19	-	TRBJ2-5	TGTGCCAGTAGTATAGGCGGGGCCCCTCAAGAGACCCAGTACTTC	CASSIGGAPQETQYF
-	TRBV5-4	-	TRBJ2-7	TGTGCCAGCAGCTCCCGAGGTTCCCGCTACGAGCAGTACTTC	CASSSRGSRYEQYF
-	TRBV5-1	-	TRBJ2-2	TGCGCCAGCAGCCCCCTGGACACCGGGGAGCTGTTTTTT	CASSPLDTGELFF
TRBD1	TRBV6-4	-	TRBJ1-2	TGTGCCAGCAGTGACGGAAACAGGGGGATAGATGGCTACACCTTC	CASSDGNRGIDGYTF
-	TRBV27	once	TRBJ2-7	TGTGCCAGCAAGCCCCAGCAGAGCTCCTACGAGCAGTACTTC	CASKPQQSSYEQYF
-	TRBV5-1	-	TRBJ1-1	TGCGCCAGCAGAGGGGAGGGCACTGAAGCTTTCTTT	CASRGEGTEAFF
TRBD2	TRBV7-9	-	TRBJ2-7	TGTGCCAGCAGCTTAGAGGGGGGACTAGCGGGGACCTACGAGCAGTACTTC	CASSLEGGLAGTYEQYF
-	TRBV27	-	TRBJ1-2	TGTGCCAGCAGTTTAGAAGGAAGGACAACTAACTATGGCTACACCTTC	CASSLEGRTTNYGYTF
TRBD2	TRBV6-6	-	TRBJ2-7	TGTGCCAGCAGGCTAGCGGGGGGCTCCTACGAGCAGTACTTC	CASRLAGGSYEQYF
TRBD1	TRBV5-4	-	TRBJ2-5	TGTGCCAGCAGCTTACAGGGGGCGACGGAGACCCAGTACTTC	CASSLQGATETQYF
-	TRBV7-5	-	TRBJ2-1	TGTGTCAGAAGCTCAAGGACTAGCGGGAACAGCCAGTTCTTC	CVRSSRTSGNSQFF
-	TRBV29-1	-	TRBJ2-7	TGCAGCGTTGACGGCAGCTCCTACGAGCAGTACTTC	CSVDGSSYEQYF
-	TRBV2	-	TRBJ1-2	TGTGCCAGCATGGGGTCAAGGCCCTATGGCTACACCTTC	CASMGSRPYGYTF
-	TRBV5-6	-	TRBJ1-5	TGTGCCAGCAGCTCTATGCCCTCAGGGAATCAGCCCCAGCATTTT	CASSSMPSGNQPQHF
TRBD2	TRBV7-2	-	TRBJ2-1	TGTGCCAGCAGCCAACGGACTAGCATTCGCAATGAGCAGTTCTTC	CASSQRTSIRNEQFF
TRBD1	TRBV7-2	-	TRBJ1-5	TGTGCCAGCAGCTTAGACGATAGGCAGGGGGCCCAGCATTTT	CASSLDDRQGAQHF
TRBD1	TRBV29-1	-	TRBJ2-2	TGCAGCGTAGCACCGGGACAGACAGGCGGGGAGCTGTTTTTT	CSVAPGQTGGELFF
TRBD2	TRBV25-1	-	TRBJ2-3	TGTGCCAGCACTGAGAAGGCGGGGGGGCCAGATACGCAGTATTTT	CASTEKAGGPDTQYF
-	TRBV5-1	-	TRBJ1-5	TGCGCCAGCAGCTTGGAGCACTCGGGACAGCCCCAGCATTTT	CASSLEHSGQPQHF
TRBD1	TRBV6-6	few	TRBJ2-7	TGTGCCAGCAGTTACCCGGGACAGGCATACGAGCAGTACTTC	CASSYPGQAYEQYF
-	TRBV5-1	-	TRBJ1-1	TGCGCCAGCAGCTTGGGGGACAAACTTTACACTGAAGCTTTCTTT	CASSLGDKLYTEAFF